Sequencing of this TCR beta chain was carried out in a study of T cells in tuberculosis. Study information: In South Africa, adults with active tuberculosis were compared with IGRA-negative and latently infected IGRA-positive adolescents.

Germline CDR1 is MNHNS and CDR2 is SASEGT. The CDR3 is 14 residues long. V was pared by 6 bases and J by 8 bases, with 10 bases of the junction left unmatched. Measured with immunoSEQ multiplex PCR; TCRdb has only the in-frame clones, and not every one. The sample yields about 33,000 clones, roughly 85% seen once. As to time point: new active TB diagnosis, blood taken before or within 7 days of starting treatment. Source: PBMCs, taken at tuberculosis diagnosis. This chain connects TRBV6-1 to TRBJ2-4, with TRBD1 identical over 7 bases. The source is an adult with tuberculosis. The DNA of the CDR3 is TGTGCCAGCAGCAGGGACAGTACAGGAGACATTCAGTACTTC. This translates into CASSRDSTGDIQYF.